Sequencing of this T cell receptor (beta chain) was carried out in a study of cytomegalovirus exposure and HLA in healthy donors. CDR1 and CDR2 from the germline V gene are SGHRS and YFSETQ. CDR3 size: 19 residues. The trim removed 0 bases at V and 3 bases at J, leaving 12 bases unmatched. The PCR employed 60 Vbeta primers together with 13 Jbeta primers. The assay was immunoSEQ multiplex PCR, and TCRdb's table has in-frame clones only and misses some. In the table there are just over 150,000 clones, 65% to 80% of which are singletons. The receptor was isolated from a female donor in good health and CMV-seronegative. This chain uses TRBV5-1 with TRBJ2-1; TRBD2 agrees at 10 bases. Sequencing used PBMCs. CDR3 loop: CASSLASSSSGGLYNEQFF. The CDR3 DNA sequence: TGCGCCAGCAGCTTGGCTTCTTCGTCTAGCGGGGGCCTCTACAATGAGCAGTTCTTC.